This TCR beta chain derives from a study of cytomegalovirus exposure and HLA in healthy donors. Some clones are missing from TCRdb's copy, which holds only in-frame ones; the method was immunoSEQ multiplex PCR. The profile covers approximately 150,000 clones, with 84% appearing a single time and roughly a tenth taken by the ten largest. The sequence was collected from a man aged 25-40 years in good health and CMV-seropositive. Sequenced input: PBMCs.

The CDR3 protein is CASNSQGTYEQYF. CDR3 sequence (DNA): TGTGCCAGCAACTCACAGGGAACCTACGAGCAGTACTTC. This chain uses TRBV6-5 with TRBJ2-7; tentatively, D is TRBD1 (6 bases). V was cut by 7 bases and J by 2 bases, with 12 bases left in between. In germline, CDR1 is MNHEY, CDR2 SVGAGI. This CDR3 spans 13 amino acids.